The 14 T cell receptor beta chains in this list originate from one sample, sequenced in a study of molecular identifiers for immune sequencing clone quantification. TCRdb processed the PCR reads anew with MiXCR; each CDR3 protein has one entry. The data hold some 100,000 distinct CDR3 sequences, with over 30% observed a single time. Source material: naive CD8+ T cells from blood, with Jurkat cell RNA spiked in. Subset here: FACS-sorted CD8+CD4-CCR7+CD45RA+ naive T cells. The receptors shown here come from a human donor in good health. Some libraries in this study had Jurkat cell RNA spiked in.

This clonotype showed up many times. The J gene is TRBJ2-3, the V gene TRBV7-9, with 9 nucleotides matching TRBD2. With 5 bases clipped from V and 4 bases from J, the junction kept 16 bases outside the gene matches. Germline V gives CDR1 SEHNR, CDR2 FQNEAQ (reference sequence). CDR3 length: 18 amino acids. Here the CDR3 reads CASSRRKDLSGSPDTQYF. CDR3 coding DNA: TGTGCCAGCAGCCGCCGCAAGGACCTTAGCGGGAGTCCAGATACGCAGTATTTT.

This clonotype was picked up many times. The chain employs TRBV7-9 and TRBJ1-5; a possible D gene is TRBD1 (6 bases). CDR3 length: 15 amino acids. Trimming took 5 bases from V and 0 from J, leaving 11 bases between them. CDR1 is SEHNR and CDR2 is FQNEAQ in the germline V gene (reference sequence). The CDR3 DNA reads TGTGCCAGCAGCCGGACAGATAATAGCAATCAGCCCCAGCATTTT. This codes for CASSRTDNSNQPQHF. The full variable domain, in which reference TRBV7-9 and TRBJ1-5 provide the parts outside the CDR3, is DTGVSQNPRHKITKRGQNVTFRCDPISEHNRLYWYRQTLGQGPEFLTYFQNEAQLEKSRLLSDRFSAERPKGSFSTLEIQRTEQGDSAMYLCASSRTDNSNQPQHFGDGTRLSIL.

CDR3 loop: CASSEPSATSPGPFEQYF. As DNA, the CDR3 is TGCGCCAGCAGTGAGCCTTCCGCCACGTCTCCTGGCCCTTTCGAGCAGTACTTC. The rearrangement joins TRBV10-2 to TRBJ2-7, with D unclear. The ends were cut back, 2 bases at V and 6 bases at J, with 26 bases in the middle. Germline V gene data show CDR1 as WSHSY and CDR2 as SAAADI. CDR3 length equals 18 residues.

This clonotype was seen many times. The chain uses TRBV13 and TRBJ2-3, with 12 bases matching TRBD1. Unmatched junction bases numbered 12, after V lost 7 bases and J lost 4 bases. CDR3 length: 17 amino acids. Per germline, CDR1 PRHDT and CDR2 FYEKMQ (reference sequence). In DNA, the CDR3 is TGTGCCAGCAATCTTACCCCGGGACAGGGGGCCTCAGATACGCAGTATTTT. Translating gives CASNLTPGQGASDTQYF.

V gene TRBV28 combines with J gene TRBJ2-7; TRBD2 agrees at 13 bases. Germline values: CDR1 MDHEN, CDR2 SYDVKM. Unmatched junction bases numbered 15, after V lost 6 bases and J lost 4 bases. The CDR3 runs to 18 residues. The CDR3 sequence is CASSHGLAGVKIPYEQYF. The CDR3 DNA sequence: TGTGCCAGCAGCCATGGACTAGCGGGAGTAAAAATCCCTTACGAGCAGTACTTC.

At least ten counts were recorded for this clonotype. The chain links TRBV6-1 to TRBJ2-7; D not resolved. Germline CDR1 is MNHNS and CDR2 is SASEGT. Trimming pared 2 bases from V and 6 bases from J, leaving 8 bases between. This CDR3 has 12 amino acids. The CDR3 bases are TGTGCCAGCAGTGAATGGGTAGGCGAGCAGTACTTC. It codes for CASSEWVGEQYF.

With regard to this clonotype: A much larger clone is a single base away; this may be a read error. Since no conserved phenylalanine or tryptophan closes the CDR3, a read error is the likely cause. The chain combines TRBV2 with TRBJ2-6; D not certain. Trimming pared 8 bases from V and 0 bases from J, leaving 5 bases between. CDR3 length equals 13 residues. CDR1 is SNHLY and CDR2 is FYNNEI in the germline V gene. CDR3 amino acids: CASGFSGANVLTL. Here the CDR3 DNA reads TGTGCCAGCGGGTTCTCTGGGGCCAACGTCCTGACTCTC.

This clonotype came up many times. The V gene is TRBV28, the J gene TRBJ1-1, with 7 bases aligning to TRBD1. Germline V gene sequence: CDR1 MDHEN, CDR2 SYDVKM. This CDR3 comprises 17 residues. V shed 5 bases, J shed 2 bases, and the junction held 14 bases outside the gene matches. CDR3 nucleotide sequence: TGTGCCAGCAGTCTGGAGACAGGGTACGGAAGAAACACTGAAGCTTTCTTT. Amino acid sequence: CASSLETGYGRNTEAFF.

This chain connects TRBV6-5 to TRBJ2-3, with TRBD1 as a possible D gene (7 bases). The CDR3 totals 21 residues. The germline V gene encodes CDR1 MNHEY and CDR2 SVGAGI. V lost 3 bases and J lost 2, with 30 bases in between. The CDR3 region has the DNA TGTGCCAGCAGTTATGGTTACAGGGGAGGTTTTAGTCTTCTACTCACAGATACGCAGTATTTT. Translated: CASSYGYRGGFSLLLTDTQYF.

To note about this clonotype: A read error is possible here, since a much larger clone lies one base away. This sequence joins TRBV18 and TRBJ2-7; D might be TRBD1 or TRBD2, each matching 5 bases. There are 13 residues in the CDR3. Germline V gives CDR1 KGHSH, CDR2 LQKENI. V was cut by 4 bases and J by 9 bases, with 16 bases left in between. The CDR3 reads CASSLVRGDVQYF. The CDR3 DNA follows: TGTGCCAGCTCACTGGTCCGGGGCGACGTGCAGTACTTC.

The chain combines TRBV9 with TRBJ2-3; D gene unclear. CDR3 size: 14 residues. Germline assignment: CDR1 SGDLS and CDR2 YYNGEE. V lost 0 bases, J lost 0 bases, and 5 bases lay in between. Here the CDR3 reads CASSVAVSTDTQYF. CDR3 DNA: TGTGCCAGCAGCGTAGCGGTAAGCACAGATACGCAGTATTTT.

Turning to this clonotype: A much larger clone lies one base from this, so it may be a read error. V gene TRBV7-9 combines with J gene TRBJ2-7; weak D call: TRBD1 (6 bases). Per the germline V gene, CDR1 is SEHNR and CDR2 is FQNEAQ (reference sequence). The CDR3 length is 17 residues. Here the CDR3 reads CACSSSRGVSIDYEQYF. DNA for the CDR3: TGTGCCTGCAGCTCCAGCAGGGGAGTCTCCATAGATTACGAGCAGTACTTC.

The sample holds a few counts of this clonotype. This chain uses TRBV28 with TRBJ2-1, with 8 bases aligning to TRBD2. Germline loops: CDR1 MDHEN, CDR2 SYDVKM. CDR3 size: 14 residues. J was trimmed by 5 bases and V by 8 bases; bases with no gene match: 8. This CDR3 reads CASPPPGLDNEQFF. For the CDR3, the DNA is TGTGCCAGCCCCCCGCCGGGACTAGACAATGAGCAGTTCTTC.

This clonotype was seen at least ten times. The gene calls are TRBV6-2 or TRBV6-3 and TRBJ1-1; maybe TRBD1 (6 bases). The germline gives CDR1 MNHEY, CDR2 SVGEGT. There are 14 residues in the CDR3. Between the trimmed V and J ends, which lost 6 bases and 5 bases, there was a span of 16 bases. Written as DNA, the CDR3 is TGTGCCAGCAGCCTCTTCAGGGGTAATACTGAAGCTTTCTTT. Translation gives CASSLFRGNTEAFF.